This T cell receptor (beta chain) was identified in a study of blood T cell repertoires in COVID-19. In the study overall: COVID-19 samples from acute and convalescent phases originated in the United States, Italy and Spain.

TCRdb keeps only in-frame clones here, not all; method: immunoSEQ multiplex PCR. The data contain under 250,000 clones, under 85% of them seen just once; the ten biggest clones take up about 2%. This clone was counted a few times. The germline V gene encodes CDR1 SEHNR and CDR2 FQNEAQ (reference sequence). V lost 5 bases, J lost 1 base, and 7 bases stayed unmatched. The CDR3 is 16 amino acids. The specimen was PBMCs or T cells enriched from blood (not recorded which). This sequence was found in a man aged 55 to 70 who had recovered from COVID-19. This chain connects TRBV7-9 to TRBJ2-2, with 7 bases matching TRBD1. In DNA form, the CDR3 reads TGTGCCAGCAGCCCACGACAGGGTGGGAACACCGGGGAGCTGTTTTTT. Encoded protein: CASSPRQGGNTGELFF.